This entry lists 4 T cell receptor beta chains sequenced from one sample in a study of beta chain features in type 1 diabetes. Of the isolated RNA, all was reverse transcribed, and so the sequenced material was expressed TCRB transcripts. Some clones are missing from TCRdb's copy, which holds only in-frame ones; the method was immunoSEQ multiplex PCR. The sample holds roughly 260,000 clones, roughly 20% seen once. Antigens for these TCRs are unknown. Study-wide results and caveats: All four CD4+ subsets of Type 1 diabetes patients contained TCRB CDR3s that were moderately but significantly shorter.

The specimen was naive CD4+ T cells from blood. The receptors were sampled from a woman in her forties with type 1 diabetes.

This clone appeared a few times. This chain joins TRBV28 and TRBJ2-5; the D gene is possibly TRBD2 (5 bases). Deletions cut 10 bases from V and 2 bases from J, with 14 bases between. The CDR3 has 13 amino acids. The germline V gene encodes CDR1 MDHEN and CDR2 SYDVKM. The DNA of the CDR3 is TGTGCCACCCTAGGAGCGGAGCAAGAGACCCAGTACTTC. Amino acids: CATLGAEQETQYF.

The rearrangement uses TRBV12-5 and TRBJ1-1, with unresolved D. Germline V lookup: CDR1 LGHNT, CDR2 FRNRAP. Trimming cost V 2 bases and J 4 bases, with 17 bases left between them. This CDR3 region has 16 residues. The CDR3 reads CASGLPRASGITEAFF. The DNA for the CDR3 is TGTGCTAGTGGTTTGCCCCGGGCCTCGGGAATCACTGAAGCTTTCTTT.

The chain employs TRBV29-1 and TRBJ1-1; D unresolved. This CDR3 has 14 residues. Trimming removed 5 bases at V and 0 bases at J, with 13 bases between. Germline loops: CDR1 SQVTM, CDR2 ANQGSEA. CDR3 sequence: CSVSEQEVNTEAFF. The CDR3 nucleotides read TGCAGCGTTTCTGAGCAGGAGGTGAACACTGAAGCTTTCTTT. The variable domain in full, completed from reference TRBV29-1 and TRBJ1-1, reads SAVISQKPSRDICQRGTSLTIQCQVDSQVTMMFWYRQQPGQSLTLIATANQGSEATYESGFVIDKFPISRPNLTFSTLTVSNMSPEDSSIYLCSVSEQEVNTEAFFGQGTRLTVV.

The gene calls are TRBV19 and TRBJ2-1; 7 positions agree with TRBD1. The J segment lost 5 bases and the V segment lost 6 bases, leaving 10 bases of the junction unmatched. Germline CDR1 and CDR2: LNHDA and SQIVND (reference sequence). This CDR3 has 15 amino acids. CDR3 in DNA: TGTGCCAGTAGGACCGGGACAGAAAAAGACAATGAGCAGTTCTTC. Amino acids: CASRTGTEKDNEQFF.